One and the same sample provided the 15 T cell receptor beta chains below, sequenced in a study of blood T cell repertoires in COVID-19. The data were produced by immunoSEQ multiplex PCR, yet TCRdb's version contains in-frame clones alone and is incomplete. The top ten clones hold 5.5% to 7.5% of a sample with roughly 220,000 clones, about four fifths of them seen once. The sample comprised PBMCs or T cells enriched from blood (not recorded which). The receptors were gathered from a woman in her thirties or forties who had recovered from COVID-19.

This clone was detected once. V and J are TRBV6-6 and TRBJ1-3; D perhaps matches TRBD1 (6 bases). The germline gives CDR1 MNHNY, CDR2 SVGAGI (reference sequence). The CDR3 is 14 residues long. V gave up 5 bases and J gave up 2 bases, with 10 bases separating them. The CDR3 DNA follows: TGTGCCAGCAGTGGGACACTACCTGGAAACACCATATATTTT. This gives the protein CASSGTLPGNTIYF.

V gene TRBV18 combines with J gene TRBJ1-2; 9 positions match TRBD1. CDR1 KGHSH and CDR2 LQKENI come from the germline V gene. V lost 6 bases, J lost 4 bases, and 9 bases stayed unmatched. This CDR3 has 15 residues. The CDR3 here is CASSRDRELSYGYTF. The CDR3 coding sequence is TGTGCCAGCTCCCGGGACAGGGAGCTTAGCTATGGCTACACCTTC.

J is TRBJ1-2 and V is TRBV5-6, with 9 bases identical to TRBD1. The CDR3 runs 16 residues. Trimming removed 5 bases from V and 2 bases from J; junction bases left unmatched: 10. Looked up from germline, CDR1 is SGHDT and CDR2 is YYEEEE. CDR3 bases: TGTGCCAGCAGACAGACAGGGGGTTTCGGGAACTATGGCTACACCTTC. This codes for CASRQTGGFGNYGYTF.

The chain links TRBV10-3 to TRBJ1-4; the match to TRBD1 covers 12 bases. The V segment lost 11 bases and the J segment 5 bases; nucleotides outside the gene matches: 3. The CDR3 is made up of 13 amino acids. In germline, CDR1 is ENHRY, CDR2 SYGVKD. The chain's CDR3 is CAGTGGENEKLFF. The DNA of the CDR3 is TGTGCCGGGACAGGGGGCGAAAATGAAAAACTGTTTTTT.

The table lists this clone with a few counts. The CDR3 DNA sequence: TGTGCCAGCAGCCAAGCTCCGAACGGGGCCGGGGAGCTGTTTTTT. Residues: CASSQAPNGAGELFF. The V call is TRBV3-1 (or the pseudogene TRBV3-2), the J call TRBJ2-2, with D possibly being TRBD2 (5 bases). The germline CDR1 and CDR2 sequences are LGHDT and YNNKEL (reference sequence). This CDR3 region has 15 residues. The V and J ends lost 1 base and 6 bases respectively, with 12 bases between them.

The V call is TRBV10-1, the J call TRBJ2-1; TRBD2 aligns across 9 bases. Germline V gives CDR1 WNHNN, CDR2 SYGVQD (reference sequence). V was pared by 4 bases and J by 7 bases, with 8 bases of the junction left unmatched. This CDR3 has 15 amino acids. The CDR3 DNA reads TGCGCCAGCAGTGTTGGTAGCGGGAGTCTGAATGAGCAGTTCTTC. Encoded protein: CASSVGSGSLNEQFF.

The V gene is TRBV18, the J gene TRBJ1-1; 7 bases align to TRBD1. Per germline, CDR1 KGHSH and CDR2 LQKENI. This CDR3 has 16 residues. V was pared by 6 bases and J by 0 bases, with 10 bases of the junction left unmatched. Written as DNA, the CDR3 is TGTGCCAGCTCGCCAGTCCCGGGACAGATGAACACTGAAGCTTTCTTT. Translation gives CASSPVPGQMNTEAFF.

The chain uses TRBV6-5 and TRBJ2-3, with 11 bases aligning to TRBD2. This CDR3 is 15 amino acids long. The J segment lost 3 bases and the V segment lost 5 bases, leaving 4 bases of the junction unmatched. The V gene's germline CDR1 is MNHEY and CDR2 SVGAGI. CDR3 DNA: TGTGCCAGCAGTCTAGCGGGAGGCAGGACAGATACGCAGTATTTT. This codes for CASSLAGGRTDTQYF.

The V call is TRBV30, the J call TRBJ1-1; D may be TRBD1 (5 bases). The CDR3 spans 16 residues. Germline assignment: CDR1 GTSNPN and CDR2 SVGIG (reference sequence). The ends were cut back, 5 bases at V and 2 bases at J, with 21 bases in the middle. CDR3 nucleotide sequence: TGTGCCTGGGGGGGGAAGGGAAAGAGAATAAACACTGAAGCTTTCTTT. This gives the protein CAWGGKGKRINTEAFF.

The rearrangement uses TRBV3-1 (or the pseudogene TRBV3-2) and TRBJ1-1, with D maybe TRBD1 (5 bases). Germline values: CDR1 LGHDT, CDR2 YNNKEL (reference sequence). V shed 1 base and J shed 8 bases, with 14 bases lying between them. The CDR3 runs to 14 residues. The CDR3 reads CASSQASSGLEAFF. The CDR3 DNA reads TGTGCCAGCAGCCAAGCGTCCTCAGGGTTAGAAGCTTTCTTT.

The table lists this clone with a count of one. The V gene is TRBV18, the J gene TRBJ2-1; a possible D gene is TRBD1 (6 bases). Germline assignment: CDR1 KGHSH and CDR2 LQKENI. Trimming took 6 bases from V and 9 from J, leaving 18 bases between them. CDR3 size: 14 residues. CDR3 in amino acids: CASSPLGGSGEQFF. The DNA for the CDR3 is TGTGCCAGCTCCCCCCTAGGGGGAAGCGGTGAGCAGTTCTTC.

DNA for the CDR3: TGTGCCAGCACCACGGACAGCACTGTGAGAGCTTTCTTT. Protein: CASTTDSTVRAFF. This chain joins TRBV2 and TRBJ1-1, with D maybe TRBD1 (6 bases). CDR3 length: 13 residues. The germline V gene encodes CDR1 SNHLY and CDR2 FYNNEI. Trimming stripped 7 bases from V and 10 bases from J, with 19 bases between.

This rearrangement joins TRBV12-3 or TRBV12-4 to TRBJ2-5; 9 bases are shared with TRBD1. The trim removed 7 bases at V and 5 bases at J, leaving 5 bases unmatched. This CDR3 spans 13 amino acids. Here the CDR3 DNA reads TGTGCCAGCACCGGACAGGGGCGGGAGACCCAGTACTTC. Translated, it gives CASTGQGRETQYF.

V is TRBV20-1 and J is TRBJ2-1; no clear D. The CDR3 runs 11 residues. Germline V gives CDR1 DFQATT, CDR2 SNEGSKA (reference sequence). V lost 3 bases, J lost 7 bases, and 7 bases lay in between. As DNA, the CDR3 is TGCAGTGCTAGCGTAATAAATGAGCAGTTCTTC. Its translation is CSASVINEQFF.

The CDR3 protein is CAIGEGLSNQPQHF. For the CDR3, the DNA is TGTGCCATTGGGGAGGGATTGAGCAATCAGCCCCAGCATTTT. This rearrangement joins TRBV10-3 to TRBJ1-5, with D uncertain. The V and J ends lost 9 bases and 1 base respectively, with 13 bases between them. The length of the CDR3 is 14 residues. Germline assignment: CDR1 ENHRY and CDR2 SYGVKD.